This passage covers 8 T cell receptor beta chains from one sample sequenced in a study of tumor-infiltrating lymphocytes in oesophageal squamous cell carcinoma. In TCRdb, the PCR reads were re-called with MiXCR into one record per CDR3 protein. Among 15,000 to 20,000 distinct CDR3 sequences listed, 40% to 55% were seen once. Material for sequencing was normal esophageal tissue next to the tumor. The source of these receptors is a female donor with esophageal squamous cell carcinoma.

This clonotype was recorded a few times. This rearrangement joins TRBV7-2 to TRBJ2-3; D gene unclear. Germline lookup yields CDR1 SGHTA and CDR2 FQGNSA. Trimming removed 4 bases from V and 3 bases from J, with 14 bases in between. This CDR3 has 15 amino acids. In nucleotides, the CDR3 is TGTGCCAGCAGCTCACAGACGTTCAAAACAGATACGCAGTATTTT. Its translation: CASSSQTFKTDTQYF.

This chain connects TRBV23-1 to TRBJ1-1; weak D call: TRBD1 (5 bases). TRBV23-1 is annotated as an ORF whose role is uncertain. CDR3 size: 14 residues. V gave up 4 bases and J gave up 5 bases, with 14 bases separating them. The CDR3, as DNA: TGCGCCAGCAGTCCACCCGGGGCATGGACTGAAGCTTTCTTT. Translating gives CASSPPGAWTEAFF.

Turning to this clonotype: The conserved phenylalanine or tryptophan normally closing the CDR3 is absent here, so this likely arose from a read error. It is unclear where the CDR3 begins or ends on the DNA, so no DNA is shown, and the CDR3 is as TCRdb lists it. J is TRBJ1-6 and V is TRBV24-1; the DNA was not used to check the table's D call, TRBD1. CDR1 and CDR2 from the germline V gene are KGHDR and SFDVKD. The length of the CDR3 is 19 amino acids, counting both ends. The CDR3 spells CATSDPNPGTGHKTQYFGP.

A word on this clonotype: The junction departs from germline at one end; a sequencing error may be responsible. The rearrangement uses TRBV7-3 and TRBJ2-1, with D possibly matching TRBD1 (6 bases). Per the germline V gene, CDR1 is SGHTA and CDR2 is FQGTGA. This CDR3 has 14 residues. For the CDR3, the DNA is TGTGCCAGCAGCTTCGACAGGAACTCCTACGAGCAGCACTTC. It translates to CASSFDRNSYEQHF.

Turning to this clonotype: A much larger clone differs by one base, so this may be a read error. The chain joins TRBV27 to TRBJ1-4; tentatively, D is TRBD1 (6 bases). V lost 2 bases and J 16 bases, leaving 29 bases between the germline ends. Per the germline V gene, CDR1 is MNHEY and CDR2 is SMNVEV (reference sequence). The CDR3 is 17 amino acids. The CDR3 protein is CASSLTSGRGYTDTQFF. DNA of the CDR3: TGTGCCAGCAGTTTAACTAGCGGGAGGGGGTATACAGATACGCAGTTTTTT.

This clonotype was seen once. The chain recombines TRBV5-4 with TRBJ2-5; 9 bases are shared with TRBD2. Per the germline V gene, CDR1 is SGHNT and CDR2 is YYREEE (reference sequence). The CDR3 is made up of 15 amino acids. With V trimmed by 2 bases and J by 11 bases, 13 bases remained unmatched. CDR3 nucleotide sequence: TGTGCCAGCAGCTTTAGCGGGAGCTCCTACAATGAGCAGTACTTC. This encodes CASSFSGSSYNEQYF. Together with reference TRBV5-4 and TRBJ2-5, the CDR3 gives the full variable domain: ETGVTQSPTHLIKTRGQQVTLRCSSQSGHNTVSWYQQALGQGPQFIFQYYREEENGRGNFPPRFSGLQFPNYSSELNVNALELDDSALYLCASSFSGSSYNEQYFGPGTRLLVL.

This clonotype has at least ten counts. The V gene is TRBV19, the J gene TRBJ2-3; TRBD1 matches 9 bases. The J call may be in error: the DNA end matches TRBJ2-7 better. This CDR3 has 16 amino acids. Looked up from germline, CDR1 is LNHDA and CDR2 is SQIVND (reference sequence). DNA for the CDR3: TGTGCCAGTAGTATAGGGGGGACAGGGTGGACCTACGAGCAGTACTTC. Translated, it gives CASSIGGTGWTYEQYF.

The V call is TRBV11-1, the J call TRBJ2-3; D unclear. The J call may be faulty, since TRBJ2-5 better matches the DNA end. The CDR3 has 12 amino acids. The germline V gene has CDR1 SGHAT and CDR2 FQDESV (reference sequence). DNA of the CDR3: TGTGCCAGCAGCGACGGTTGGGAGACCCAGTACTTC. Translation: CASSDGWETQYF.